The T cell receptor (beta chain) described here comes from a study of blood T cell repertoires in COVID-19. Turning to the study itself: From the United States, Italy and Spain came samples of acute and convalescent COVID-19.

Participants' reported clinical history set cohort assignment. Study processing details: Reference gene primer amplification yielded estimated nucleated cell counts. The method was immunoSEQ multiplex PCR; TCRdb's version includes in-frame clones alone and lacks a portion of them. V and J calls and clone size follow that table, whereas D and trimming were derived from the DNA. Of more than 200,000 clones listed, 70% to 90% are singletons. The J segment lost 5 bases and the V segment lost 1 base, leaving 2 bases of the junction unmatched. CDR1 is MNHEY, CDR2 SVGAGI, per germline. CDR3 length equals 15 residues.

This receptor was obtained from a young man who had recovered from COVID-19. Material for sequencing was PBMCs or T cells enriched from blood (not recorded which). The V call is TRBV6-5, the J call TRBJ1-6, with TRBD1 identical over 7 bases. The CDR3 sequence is CASSYYQGDNSPLHF. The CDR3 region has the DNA TGTGCCAGCAGTTACTATCAGGGGGATAATTCACCCCTCCACTTT.